This TCR beta chain appears in the sequencing data of a study of blood T cell repertoires in COVID-19. Study-wide context: Researchers got acute and convalescent COVID-19 samples from the United States, Italy and Spain.

The V end was cut by 6 bases, the J end by 6 bases, with 20 bases between. Looked up from germline, CDR1 is MNHEY and CDR2 is SMNVEV (reference sequence). This CDR3 has 15 residues. As originally analysed: Reference gene primers were amplified, and this amplification served to estimate nucleated cell counts. The repertoire was sequenced with immunoSEQ multiplex PCR; TCRdb's copy has only in-frame clones and lacks some. V and J calls and clone size are as listed in that table; D and trimming were resolved from the DNA. The sample has 160,000 or so clones, about four fifths seen once. The chain has TRBV27 and TRBJ1-1; the D gene is possibly TRBD1 (6 bases). The TCR was taken from a man aged 65-85 years who had recovered from COVID-19. Input material: peripheral blood. This CDR3 is CASREAGAGVAEAFF. The CDR3, as DNA: TGTGCCAGCAGGGAAGCAGGGGCCGGCGTAGCTGAAGCTTTCTTT.